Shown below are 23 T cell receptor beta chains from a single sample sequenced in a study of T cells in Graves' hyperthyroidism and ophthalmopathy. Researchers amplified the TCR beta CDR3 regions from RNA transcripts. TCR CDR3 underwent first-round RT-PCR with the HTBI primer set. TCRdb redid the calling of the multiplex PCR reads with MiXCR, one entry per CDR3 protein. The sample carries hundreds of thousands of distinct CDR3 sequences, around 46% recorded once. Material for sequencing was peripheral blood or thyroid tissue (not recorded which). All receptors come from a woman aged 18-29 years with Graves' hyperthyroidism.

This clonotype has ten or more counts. CDR3 sequence reads: CASSFASYEQYF. The CDR3 DNA reads as TGTGCCAGCAGCTTTGCCTCCTACGAGCAGTACTTC. The chain has TRBV7-9 and TRBJ2-7, with D unclear. Germline V gives CDR1 SEHNR, CDR2 FQNEAQ (reference sequence). Trimming cost V 3 bases and J 0 bases, with 3 bases left between them. CDR3 size: 12 residues.

CDR3 DNA: TGTGCCAGCCTAAGGGGGTTAGGCTACACCTTC. Its translation: CASLRGLGYTF. This rearrangement joins TRBV12-3 or TRBV12-4 to TRBJ1-2, with TRBD1 as a possible D gene (6 bases). V dropped 8 bases and J dropped 8 bases, with 12 bases sitting between them. This CDR3 comprises 11 residues.

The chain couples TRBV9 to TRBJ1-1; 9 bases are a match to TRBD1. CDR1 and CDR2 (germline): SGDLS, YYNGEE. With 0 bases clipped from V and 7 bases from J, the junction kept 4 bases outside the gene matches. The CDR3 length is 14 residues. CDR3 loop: CASSVGTGDFEAFF. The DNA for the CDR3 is TGTGCCAGCAGCGTAGGGACAGGGGACTTTGAAGCTTTCTTT.

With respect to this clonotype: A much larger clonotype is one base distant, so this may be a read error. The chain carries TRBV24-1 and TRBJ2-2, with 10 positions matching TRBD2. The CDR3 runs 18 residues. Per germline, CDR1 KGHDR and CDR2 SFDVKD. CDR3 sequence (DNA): TGTGCCACCAGTGACTCTAGCGGGAGCCTCGCGAACACCGGGGAGCTGCTTTTT. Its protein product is CATSDSSGSLANTGELLF.

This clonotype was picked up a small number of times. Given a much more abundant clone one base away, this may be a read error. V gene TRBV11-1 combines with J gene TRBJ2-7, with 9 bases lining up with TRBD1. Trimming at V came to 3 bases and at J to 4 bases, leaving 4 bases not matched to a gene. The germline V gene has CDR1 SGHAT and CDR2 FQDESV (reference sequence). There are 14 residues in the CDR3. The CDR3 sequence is CASSFGTGNYEQYF. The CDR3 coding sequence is TGTGCCAGCAGCTTCGGGACAGGGAATTACGAGCAGTACTTC.

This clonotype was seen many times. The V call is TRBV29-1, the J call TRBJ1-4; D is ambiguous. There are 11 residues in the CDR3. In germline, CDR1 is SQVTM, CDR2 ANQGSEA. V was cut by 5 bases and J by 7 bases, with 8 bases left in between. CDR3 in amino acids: CSVWAGEKLFF. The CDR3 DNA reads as TGCAGCGTTTGGGCAGGTGAAAAACTGTTTTTT.

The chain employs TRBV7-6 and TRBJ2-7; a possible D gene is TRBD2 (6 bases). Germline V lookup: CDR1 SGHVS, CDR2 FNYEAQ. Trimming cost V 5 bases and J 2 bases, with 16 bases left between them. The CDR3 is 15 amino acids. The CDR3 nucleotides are TGTGCCAGCAGCCAAGGTTGGAGGGTGACCTACGAGCAGTACTTC. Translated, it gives CASSQGWRVTYEQYF.

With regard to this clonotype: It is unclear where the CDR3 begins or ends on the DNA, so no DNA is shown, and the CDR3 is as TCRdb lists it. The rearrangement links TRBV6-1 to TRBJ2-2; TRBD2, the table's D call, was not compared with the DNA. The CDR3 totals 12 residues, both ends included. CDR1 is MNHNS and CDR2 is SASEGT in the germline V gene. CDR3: CASSGTSGSCFF.

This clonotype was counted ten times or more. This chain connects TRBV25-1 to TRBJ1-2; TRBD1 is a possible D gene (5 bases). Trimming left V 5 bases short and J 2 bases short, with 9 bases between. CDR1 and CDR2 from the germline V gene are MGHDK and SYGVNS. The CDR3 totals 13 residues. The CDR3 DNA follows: TGTGCCAGCAGTACCTCAGGGAACTATGGCTACACCTTC. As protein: CASSTSGNYGYTF.

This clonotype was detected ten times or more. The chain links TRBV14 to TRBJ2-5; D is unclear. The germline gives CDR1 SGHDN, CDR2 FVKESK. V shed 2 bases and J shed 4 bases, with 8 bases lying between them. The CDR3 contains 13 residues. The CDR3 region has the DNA TGTGCCAGCAGCCAAAAGGAGCGAGAGACCCAGTACTTC. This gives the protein CASSQKERETQYF.

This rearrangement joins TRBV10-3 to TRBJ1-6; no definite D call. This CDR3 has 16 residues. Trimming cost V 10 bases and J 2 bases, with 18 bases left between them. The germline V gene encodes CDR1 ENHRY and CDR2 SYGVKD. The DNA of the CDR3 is TGTGCCAGCATCCACACGCGTTTCACCTATAATTCACCCCTCCACTTT. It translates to CASIHTRFTYNSPLHF.

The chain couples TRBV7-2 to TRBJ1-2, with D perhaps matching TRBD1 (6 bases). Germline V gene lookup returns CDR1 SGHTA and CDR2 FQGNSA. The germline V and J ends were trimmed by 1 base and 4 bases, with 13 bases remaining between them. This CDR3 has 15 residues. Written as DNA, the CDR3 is TGTGCCAGCAGCTTAGAGAAAAGGGGGATCTATGGCTACACCTTC. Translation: CASSLEKRGIYGYTF.

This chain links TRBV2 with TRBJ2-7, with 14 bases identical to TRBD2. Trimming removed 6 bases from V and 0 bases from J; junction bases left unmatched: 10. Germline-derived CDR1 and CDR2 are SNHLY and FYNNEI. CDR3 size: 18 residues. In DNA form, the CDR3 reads TGTGCCAGCAGGCGGACTAGCGGGAGGATCCCGAGCTCCTACGAGCAGTACTTC. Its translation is CASRRTSGRIPSSYEQYF.

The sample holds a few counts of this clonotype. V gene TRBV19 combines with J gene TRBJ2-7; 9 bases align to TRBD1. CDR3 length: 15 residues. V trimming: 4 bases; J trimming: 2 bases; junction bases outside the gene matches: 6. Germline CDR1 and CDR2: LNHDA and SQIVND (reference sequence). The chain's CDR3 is CASSRPGQGTYEQYF. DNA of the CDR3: TGTGCCAGTAGTAGACCCGGACAGGGGACCTACGAGCAGTACTTC. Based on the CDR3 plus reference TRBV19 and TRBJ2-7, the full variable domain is DGGITQSPKYLFRKEGQNVTLSCEQNLNHDAMYWYRQDPGQGLRLIYYSQIVNDFQKGDIAEGYSVSREKKESFPLTVTSAQKNPTAFYLCASSRPGQGTYEQYFGPGTRLTVT.

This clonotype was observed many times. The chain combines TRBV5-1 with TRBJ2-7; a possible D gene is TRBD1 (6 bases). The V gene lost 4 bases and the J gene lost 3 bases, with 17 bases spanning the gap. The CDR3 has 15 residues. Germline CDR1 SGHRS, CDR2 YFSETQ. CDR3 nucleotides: TGCGCCAGCAGCCAGGTTGGGGACACCTACTACGAGCAGTACTTC. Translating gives CASSQVGDTYYEQYF. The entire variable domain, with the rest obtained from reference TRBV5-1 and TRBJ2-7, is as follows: KAGVTQTPRYLIKTRGQQVTLSCSPISGHRSVSWYQQTPGQGLQFLFEYFSETQRNKGNFPGRFSGRQFSNSRSEMNVSTLELGDSALYLCASSQVGDTYYEQYFGPGTRLTVT.

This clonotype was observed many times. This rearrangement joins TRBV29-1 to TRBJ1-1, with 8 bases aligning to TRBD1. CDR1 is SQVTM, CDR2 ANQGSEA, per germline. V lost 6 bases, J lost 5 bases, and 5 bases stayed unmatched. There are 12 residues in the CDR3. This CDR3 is CSVPGQGTEAFF. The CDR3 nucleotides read TGCAGCGTACCCGGACAGGGTACTGAAGCTTTCTTT.

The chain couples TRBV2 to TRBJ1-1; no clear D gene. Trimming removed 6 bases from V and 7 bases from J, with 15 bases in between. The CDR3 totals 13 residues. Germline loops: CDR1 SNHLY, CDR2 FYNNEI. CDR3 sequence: CASRAAEGDEAFF. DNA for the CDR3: TGTGCCAGCAGGGCGGCGGAGGGTGATGAAGCTTTCTTT.

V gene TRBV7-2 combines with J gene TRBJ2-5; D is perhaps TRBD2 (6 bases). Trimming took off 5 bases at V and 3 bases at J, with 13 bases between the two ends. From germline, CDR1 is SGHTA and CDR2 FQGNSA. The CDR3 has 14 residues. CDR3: CASSVGLLEETQYF. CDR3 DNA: TGTGCCAGCAGCGTGGGACTCCTCGAAGAGACCCAGTACTTC.

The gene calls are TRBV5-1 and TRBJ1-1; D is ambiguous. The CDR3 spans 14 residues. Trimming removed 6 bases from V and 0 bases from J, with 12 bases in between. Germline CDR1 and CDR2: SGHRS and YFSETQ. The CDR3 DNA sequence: TGCGCCAGCACGCCCCTTGGGTTGAACACTGAAGCTTTCTTT. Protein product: CASTPLGLNTEAFF.

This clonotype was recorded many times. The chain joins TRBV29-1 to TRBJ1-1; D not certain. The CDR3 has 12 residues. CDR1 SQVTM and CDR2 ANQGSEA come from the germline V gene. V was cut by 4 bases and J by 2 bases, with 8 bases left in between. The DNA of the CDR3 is TGCAGCGTTGGGCAGTACAACACTGAAGCTTTCTTT. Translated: CSVGQYNTEAFF.

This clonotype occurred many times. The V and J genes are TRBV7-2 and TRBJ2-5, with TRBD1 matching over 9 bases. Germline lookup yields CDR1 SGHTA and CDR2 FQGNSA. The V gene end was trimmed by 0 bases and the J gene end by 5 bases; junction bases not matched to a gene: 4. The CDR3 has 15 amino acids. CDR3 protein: CASSLAFTGGETQYF. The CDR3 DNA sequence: TGTGCCAGCAGCTTAGCCTTCACAGGGGGCGAGACCCAGTACTTC.

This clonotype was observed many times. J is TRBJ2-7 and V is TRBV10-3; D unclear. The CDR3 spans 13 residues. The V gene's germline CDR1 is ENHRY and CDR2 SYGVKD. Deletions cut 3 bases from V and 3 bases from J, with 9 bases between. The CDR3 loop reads CAISDSQGYEQYF. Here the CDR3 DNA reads TGTGCCATCAGTGACAGCCAAGGCTACGAGCAGTACTTC.

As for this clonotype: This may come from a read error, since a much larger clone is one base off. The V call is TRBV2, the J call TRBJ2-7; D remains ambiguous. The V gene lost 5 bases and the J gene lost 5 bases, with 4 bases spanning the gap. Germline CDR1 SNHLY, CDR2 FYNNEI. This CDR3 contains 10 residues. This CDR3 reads CASSFHEQYF. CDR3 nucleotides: TGTGCCAGCAGTTTCCACGAGCAGTACTTC.